What follows are 3 T cell receptor beta chains derived from one specimen sequenced in a study of cytomegalovirus exposure and HLA in healthy donors. PCR involved 60 Vbeta and 13 Jbeta primers. Clones were read by immunoSEQ multiplex PCR, and TCRdb kept only the in-frame ones, dropping some. The table lists approximately 150,000 clones, roughly 76% of them singletons. Sequenced: PBMCs. All receptors derive from a woman in her forties or fifties in good health and CMV-seronegative.

This clone was counted once. This rearrangement joins TRBV7-6 to TRBJ1-1; 8 bases map to TRBD1. CDR3 size: 15 residues. Unmatched junction bases numbered 10, after V lost 6 bases and J lost 4 bases. Germline CDR1 SGHVS, CDR2 FNYEAQ. Here the CDR3 reads CASSSRQGAITEAFF. CDR3 bases: TGTGCCAGCAGTTCAAGGCAGGGGGCTATCACTGAAGCTTTCTTT.

This sequence joins TRBV6-5 and TRBJ1-5; 7 nucleotides line up with TRBD1. This CDR3 has 13 residues. From germline, CDR1 is MNHEY and CDR2 SVGAGI. V gave up 9 bases and J gave up 3 bases; unmatched junction bases: 5. The CDR3 nucleotides are TGTGCCAGTACACAGGGGCCCAATCAGCCCCAGCATTTT. Protein product: CASTQGPNQPQHF.

The chain combines TRBV7-2 with TRBJ1-1; TRBD1 matches at 8 bases. With V trimmed by 4 bases and J by 5 bases, 6 bases remained unmatched. The germline gives CDR1 SGHTA, CDR2 FQGNSA. The length of the CDR3 is 14 residues. The CDR3 coding sequence is TGTGCCAGCAGCTCTGGACAGGGCCGGACTGAAGCTTTCTTT. Translated, it gives CASSSGQGRTEAFF.